The T cell receptor (beta chain) under discussion was sequenced for a study of cytomegalovirus exposure and HLA in healthy donors. The protocol was immunoSEQ multiplex PCR, while the TCRdb copy is restricted to in-frame clones and leaves out a portion. The sample holds around 99,000 clones, almost 90% seen once. This clone has just a few counts. This receptor was identified in a woman between 18 and 30 years old in good health and CMV-seronegative. Sequencing was carried out using PBMCs.

The CDR3 loop is CASSLRAEELHF. CDR3 in DNA: TGTGCCAGCAGTTTGCGGGCAGAGGAGCTCCACTTT. This sequence joins TRBV28 and TRBJ1-6; D is ambiguous. This CDR3 region has 12 residues. Germline V CDR1 and CDR2: MDHEN, SYDVKM. V was trimmed by 3 bases and J by 16 bases, leaving 13 bases between them.